This T cell receptor beta chain appears in the sequencing data of a study of CD8 T cells in ankylosing spondylitis. Whole-study findings and limits: From matched ankylosing spondylitis synovial fluid, disease-linked clones were reportedly recovered at significantly enriched levels. Previous work reported some of these motif variants in the synovial fluid and blood of reactive arthritis.

This clonotype was detected only a few times. What it binds is unknown. Libraries of TCR beta came from quantitative 5'-RACE with molecular barcodes. TCRdb recomputed calls from the 5' RACE reads with MiXCR, one row per CDR3 protein. The sample has approximately 150,000 distinct CDR3 sequences, under 35% seen once. Germline CDR1 reads DFQATT; CDR2 reads SNEGSKA (reference sequence). The trim removed 8 bases at V and 6 bases at J, leaving 10 bases unmatched. This CDR3 is 13 amino acids long. The rearrangement joins TRBV20-1 to TRBJ2-7; 10 bases are shared with TRBD2. The receptor was isolated from a male donor with ankylosing spondylitis. Sequenced sample: synovial fluid, either unsorted or a sorted T cell fraction (not recorded which). The CDR3 spells CSSLNIAGGEQYF. The CDR3 nucleotides read TGCAGTTCCCTGAACATAGCGGGAGGCGAGCAGTACTTC.